These 21 T cell receptor beta chains were sequenced from one sample in a study of T-cell memory formation after mild COVID-19. TCRdb fed the 5' RACE reads into MiXCR, producing one record per CDR3 protein. This table has 400,000 to 500,000 distinct CDR3 sequences, 20% appearing once. Sequencing input: PBMCs or a T cell subset sorted from them (not recorded which). These receptors came from an adult woman who had mild COVID-19 (a few samples of this study predate the infection). Cell type and time point are not known.

Only a few counts were recorded for this clonotype. The chain links TRBV20-1 to TRBJ2-7; 9 bases are a match to TRBD1. With V trimmed by 4 bases and J by 2 bases, 6 bases remained unmatched. CDR3 size: 14 residues. Germline assignment: CDR1 DFQATT and CDR2 SNEGSKA (reference sequence). CDR3 residues: CSAMRTGVTYEQYF. The CDR3 nucleotides are TGCAGTGCTATGAGGACAGGGGTGACCTACGAGCAGTACTTC.

This clonotype was detected only a few times. The chain is built from TRBV6-6 and TRBJ2-1; no definite D call. Germline-derived CDR1 and CDR2 are MNHNY and SVGAGI (reference sequence). The V end lost 7 bases, the J end lost 10 bases, and 17 bases lay between the germline ends. The CDR3 is made up of 13 amino acids. CDR3 bases: TGTGCCAGCACCTCTCCACTGGACGACGAGCAGTTCTTC. Protein sequence: CASTSPLDDEQFF.

This clonotype was counted at least ten times. V is TRBV7-9 and J is TRBJ2-5; D is unresolved. Trimming cost V 2 bases and J 5 bases, with 12 bases left between them. In germline, CDR1 is SEHNR, CDR2 FQNEAQ (reference sequence). This CDR3 spans 14 amino acids. CDR3 protein: CASSLLNAGETQYF. CDR3 bases: TGTGCCAGCAGCTTACTCAACGCCGGGGAGACCCAGTACTTC.

This clonotype was recorded many times. The chain carries TRBV15 and TRBJ2-3, with 9 bases identical to TRBD2. Germline CDR1 reads LNHNV; CDR2 reads YYDKDF (reference sequence). V dropped 0 bases and J dropped 3; count of bases not matched to a gene: 7. The CDR3 totals 17 residues. CDR3 region: CATSRDRLAAATDTQYF. For the CDR3, the DNA is TGTGCCACCAGCAGAGATCGACTAGCGGCGGCAACAGATACGCAGTATTTT.

This rearrangement joins TRBV27 to TRBJ2-1, with 8 bases matching TRBD2. Trimming at V came to 5 bases and at J to 6 bases, leaving 9 bases not matched to a gene. CDR3 length: 15 residues. CDR1 is MNHEY, CDR2 SMNVEV, per germline (reference sequence). This CDR3 reads CASSLSGGPANEQFF. For the CDR3, the DNA is TGTGCCAGCAGTCTAAGCGGGGGCCCAGCCAATGAGCAGTTCTTC.

This clonotype occurred a few times. The gene calls are TRBV20-1 and TRBJ1-2; 7 bases are shared with TRBD1. The V segment lost 1 base and the J segment 2 bases; nucleotides outside the gene matches: 13. The CDR3 spans 17 residues. Germline-derived CDR1 and CDR2 are DFQATT and SNEGSKA (reference sequence). CDR3 DNA sequence: TGCAGTGCTAGAGCCCCCGAAACGGGGACAGCGAACTATGGCTACACCTTC. Protein product: CSARAPETGTANYGYTF.

This clonotype was seen more than once but under ten times. J is TRBJ2-7 and V is TRBV20-1; 8 bases agree with TRBD1. This CDR3 comprises 13 residues. Germline CDR1 DFQATT, CDR2 SNEGSKA (reference sequence). Trimming cost V 6 bases and J 2 bases; bases outside gene matches: 6. The DNA for the CDR3 is TGCAGTGCCTTCCGGACAGGGACCTACGAGCAGTACTTC. It yields the protein CSAFRTGTYEQYF.

This clonotype was detected only a few times. The chain carries TRBV15 and TRBJ1-3; no clear D. The CDR3 is made up of 15 amino acids. Germline V CDR1 and CDR2: LNHNV, YYDKDF (reference sequence). Trimming took off 6 bases at V and 4 bases at J, with 16 bases between the two ends. The CDR3 is CATRAGLSKGNTIYF. The CDR3 DNA is TGTGCCACCAGGGCAGGCCTTAGTAAGGGAAACACCATATATTTT. The full variable domain, with the rest looked up from reference TRBV15 and TRBJ1-3, is DAMVIQNPRYQVTQFGKPVTLSCSQTLNHNVMYWYQQKSSQAPKLLFHYYDKDFNNEADTPDNFQSRRPNTSFCFLDIRSPGLGDTAMYLCATRAGLSKGNTIYFGEGSWLTVV.

This clonotype occurred a few times. The chain recombines TRBV7-9 with TRBJ2-7; D not resolved. V lost 4 bases and J 0 bases, leaving 10 bases between the germline ends. The CDR3 totals 14 residues. Germline V gene lookup returns CDR1 SEHNR and CDR2 FQNEAQ (reference sequence). The CDR3 region has the DNA TGTGCCAGCAGCTCCGCGGTGAGCTCCTACGAGCAGTACTTC. Residues: CASSSAVSSYEQYF.

There are a few counts of this clonotype. J is TRBJ1-1 and V is TRBV20-1; TRBD1 might be the D (5 bases). V lost 6 bases and J lost 5, with 19 bases in between. The CDR3 is 14 residues long. The germline V gene has CDR1 DFQATT and CDR2 SNEGSKA (reference sequence). CDR3 in amino acids: CSAPRVGTGTEAFF. DNA of the CDR3: TGCAGTGCCCCGAGGGTTGGAACAGGAACTGAAGCTTTCTTT.

This clonotype showed up just a few times. The V and J genes are TRBV7-6 and TRBJ2-2; 13 bases align to TRBD2. The V and J ends lost 1 base and 4 bases, in that order; junction bases with no gene match: 9. The CDR3 sequence is 19 residues long. The germline gives CDR1 SGHVS, CDR2 FNYEAQ. CDR3 protein: CASSLVYSGLAGTTGELFF. CDR3 bases: TGTGCCAGCAGCTTAGTCTACTCGGGACTAGCGGGAACCACCGGGGAGCTGTTTTTT. The entire variable domain, with the rest obtained from reference TRBV7-6 and TRBJ2-2, is as follows: GAGVSQSPRYKVTKRGQDVALRCDPISGHVSLYWYRQALGQGPEFLTYFNYEAQQDKSGLPNDRFSAERPEGSISTLTIQRTEQRDSAMYRCASSLVYSGLAGTTGELFFGEGSRLTVL.

V gene TRBV18 combines with J gene TRBJ1-2; the D is unclear. The CDR3 runs to 14 residues. The germline CDR1 and CDR2 sequences are KGHSH and LQKENI. Trimming removed 2 bases at V and 6 bases at J, with 13 bases between. In DNA, the CDR3 is TGTGCCAGCTCACCAAGGAGCCCGATGAATGGCTACACCTTC. It yields the protein CASSPRSPMNGYTF.

There are a few counts of this clonotype. V is TRBV9 and J is TRBJ2-5, with TRBD2 identical over 11 bases. Germline lookup yields CDR1 SGDLS and CDR2 YYNGEE. The V gene end was trimmed by 0 bases and the J gene end by 1 base; junction bases not matched to a gene: 5. CDR3 length equals 17 residues. Written as DNA, the CDR3 is TGTGCCAGCAGCGTAGGAGGACTAGCGGGTATCCAAGAGACCCAGTACTTC. It encodes CASSVGGLAGIQETQYF.

In this sample, this clonotype turned up a few times. The V call is TRBV9, the J call TRBJ2-5, with D perhaps TRBD1 (5 bases). Germline V gene data show CDR1 as SGDLS and CDR2 as YYNGEE. The length of the CDR3 is 14 residues. The V gene lost 4 bases and the J gene lost 2 bases, with 12 bases spanning the gap. The CDR3 region is CASSFDRSQETQYF. The CDR3 region has the DNA TGTGCCAGCAGCTTTGACAGAAGTCAAGAGACCCAGTACTTC.

V is TRBV10-1 and J is TRBJ2-5, with D possibly being TRBD2 (6 bases). Per the germline V gene, CDR1 is WNHNN and CDR2 is SYGVQD (reference sequence). This CDR3 comprises 13 residues. Trimming took off 2 bases at V and 5 bases at J, with 9 bases between the two ends. CDR3 coding DNA: TGCGCCAGCAGTGAGAGGAGGGTTGAGACCCAGTACTTC. This codes for CASSERRVETQYF.

The J gene is TRBJ1-5, the V gene TRBV19, with 7 bases fitting TRBD1. The germline CDR1 and CDR2 sequences are LNHDA and SQIVND (reference sequence). J gave up 5 bases and V 6 bases, and 7 bases lay outside the gene matches. This CDR3 comprises 14 residues. This CDR3 is CASRETGIDQPQHF. Written as DNA, the CDR3 is TGTGCCAGTAGGGAGACAGGGATCGATCAGCCCCAGCATTTT.

This chain joins TRBV21-1 and TRBJ1-6. TRBV21-1 represents a pseudogene. The CDR3 contains 15 residues. CDR3 sequence reads: CASSKILRDNSPLHF. The CDR3 DNA is TGTGCCAGCAGCAAAATTTTACGGGATAATTCACCCCTCCACTTT.

In its sample, this clonotype was seen a few times. The chain recombines TRBV9 with TRBJ2-3; D unclear. Germline CDR1 is SGDLS and CDR2 is YYNGEE. The V end lost 0 bases, the J end lost 4 bases, and 9 bases lay between the germline ends. The CDR3 runs to 14 residues. The CDR3 is CASSVDSPPDTQYF. The CDR3 region has the DNA TGTGCCAGCAGCGTAGATTCCCCACCAGATACGCAGTATTTT.

This clonotype was found a few times. The rearrangement joins TRBV23-1 to TRBJ2-1; 12 bases are a match to TRBD2. TRBV23-1 is sorted into the ORF group, with uncertain function. The length of the CDR3 is 19 residues. The ends lost 0 bases at V and 2 bases at J; junction bases unmatched: 8. This CDR3 is CASSQSLTSGGRTYNEQFF. Written as DNA, the CDR3 is TGCGCCAGCAGTCAATCCCTGACTAGCGGGGGTCGTACCTACAATGAGCAGTTCTTC.

This clonotype was found many times. The chain uses TRBV7-8 and TRBJ2-1; 9 bases agree with TRBD1. The CDR3 is made up of 15 amino acids. CDR1 is SGHVS and CDR2 is FQNEAQ in the germline V gene. V was clipped by 3 bases and J by 2 bases; unmatched bases: 2. The CDR3 sequence: CASSFDRGTYNEQFF. In nucleotides, the CDR3 is TGTGCCAGCAGCTTTGACAGGGGGACCTACAATGAGCAGTTCTTC.

This clonotype was found once. The rearrangement uses TRBV25-1 and TRBJ2-1, with 15 bases identical to TRBD2. Germline assignment: CDR1 MGHDK and CDR2 SYGVNS. J lost 7 bases, V lost 6 bases, and 10 bases had no gene match. CDR3 length equals 17 residues. The DNA for the CDR3 is TGTGCCAGCAGGCCAACCTCAGGACTAGCGGGAGGGAATGAGCAGTTCTTC. Protein product: CASRPTSGLAGGNEQFF.